This T cell receptor beta chain was obtained from a study of blood T cell repertoires in COVID-19. TCRdb's table, derived via immunoSEQ multiplex PCR, lists solely in-frame clones and lacks some. Of 77,000 or so clones in the sample, approximately 74% are singletons; the top ten hold 2% to 3%. The CDR3 spans 14 residues. The germline CDR1 and CDR2 sequences are WNHNN and SYGVQD (reference sequence). Trimming took 0 bases from V and 1 from J, leaving 6 bases between them. Sequencing input: peripheral blood. The TCR originated in a human donor with acute or convalescent COVID-19. The donor label of this sample is uncertain. J is TRBJ2-5 and V is TRBV10-1; D uncertain. The CDR3 loop reads CASSESALQETQYF. The CDR3 DNA follows: TGCGCCAGCAGTGAGTCTGCACTCCAAGAGACCCAGTACTTC.